A single sample gave rise to the 21 T cell receptor beta chains below, sequenced in a study of monozygotic twins with inflammatory bowel disease (dated by TCRdb to between 2017 and 2020). Libraries were built with 5' RACE. Sequencing was carried out with an Illumina HiSeq 2500. The reads, reprocessed by TCRdb, yield one row per CDR3 protein sequence and no DNA. Per the sample table, the count is some 400,000 distinct CDR3 sequences. The ten largest clones capture 2% to 3% of the sample. Input material: blood. These receptors were collected from a human donor with ulcerative colitis or Crohn's disease, or a healthy co-twin of an affected twin (not recorded which).

The chain links TRBV18 to TRBJ2-7; the D call from TCRdb, TRBD1, cannot be confirmed without DNA. The CDR3 consists of 15 residues. CDR1 and CDR2 (germline): KGHSH, LQKENI. CDR3 residues: CASSPVGTGGWEQYF.

V and J are TRBV6-5 and TRBJ2-1; TCRdb indicates TRBD2, and absent DNA this call remains unverified. Germline V lookup: CDR1 MNHEY, CDR2 SVGAGI. This CDR3 comprises 16 residues. CDR3 amino acids: CASSLSRTSGYNEQFF.

This chain uses TRBV29-1 with TRBJ1-1. Germline lookup yields CDR1 SQVTM and CDR2 ANQGSEA. This CDR3 is 13 amino acids long. The CDR3: CSVVPGRDTEAFF.

The V and J genes are TRBV5-1 and TRBJ2-5; TCRdb names TRBD1, which stays unverified in the absence of DNA. Germline V gene sequence: CDR1 SGHRS, CDR2 YFSETQ. This CDR3 is 16 amino acids long. The CDR3 sequence: CASSLAATGTQETQYF.

V gene TRBV6-1 combines with J gene TRBJ2-3; TCRdb's D call of TRBD1 is untestable without DNA. In germline, CDR1 is MNHNS, CDR2 SASEGT. This CDR3 has 15 amino acids. The CDR3 loop is CASRPPQGRTDTQYF.

The chain recombines TRBV7-9 with TRBJ2-1; there is no DNA to check the TCRdb D call of TRBD1. The CDR3 consists of 16 residues. Germline V gene data show CDR1 as SEHNR and CDR2 as FQNEAQ (reference sequence). The CDR3 here is CASSSPSGTDDNEQFF.

This chain's CDR3 is CSVILAPTQYF. J is TRBJ2-5 and V is TRBV29-1; the D call from TCRdb, TRBD2, cannot be confirmed without DNA. The CDR3 length is 11 residues. From germline, CDR1 is SQVTM and CDR2 ANQGSEA.

The chain is built from TRBV6-2 or TRBV6-3 and TRBJ2-1; TCRdb returns TRBD2, unconfirmable since there is no DNA. The CDR3 is made up of 18 amino acids. Germline CDR1 and CDR2: MNHEY and SVGEGT. The CDR3 sequence is CASSFTDQGLADYNEQFF.

The V call is TRBV19, the J call TRBJ2-3. The germline CDR1 and CDR2 sequences are LNHDA and SQIVND (reference sequence). CDR3 length: 15 amino acids. The CDR3 spells CASSIGLSGTDTQYF.

The rearrangement joins TRBV4-1 to TRBJ1-1; the TCRdb call, TRBD1, lacks DNA for checking. The CDR3 is 15 amino acids. Germline loops: CDR1 MGHRA, CDR2 YSYEKL. The CDR3 region is CASSQARGQNTEAFF.

The chain's CDR3 is CSVLQGEWEQFF. The V and J genes are TRBV29-1 and TRBJ2-1; TCRdb indicates TRBD1, and absent DNA this call remains unverified. Germline V CDR1 and CDR2: SQVTM, ANQGSEA. This CDR3 comprises 12 residues.

The chain uses TRBV4-3 and TRBJ2-1; with no DNA, the TCRdb D assignment of TRBD2 cannot be verified. From germline, CDR1 is LGHNA and CDR2 YSLEER. This CDR3 region has 16 residues. CDR3 sequence reads: CASSQVVTSGSNEQFF.

This chain uses TRBV9 with TRBJ2-1; TCRdb's D call of TRBD2 is untestable without DNA. The CDR3 is made up of 15 amino acids. Germline V CDR1 and CDR2: SGDLS, YYNGEE. The CDR3 protein is CASSVGASGVYEQFF.

This chain joins TRBV15 and TRBJ2-3; TCRdb selects TRBD1, and the lack of DNA leaves this call unchecked. Germline CDR1 and CDR2: LNHNV and YYDKDF (reference sequence). This CDR3 has 17 amino acids. This CDR3 is CATSRDLGGRVTDTQYF.

This CDR3 is CSVERQVAGLDNEQFF. V is TRBV29-1 and J is TRBJ2-1; the D gene TCRdb calls, TRBD2, cannot be checked with no DNA. This CDR3 has 16 amino acids. CDR1 is SQVTM, CDR2 ANQGSEA, per germline.

The rearrangement uses TRBV7-3 and TRBJ2-1; TCRdb outputs TRBD2, but without DNA this stays unchecked. The germline gives CDR1 SGHTA, CDR2 FQGTGA. The CDR3 length is 15 residues. The CDR3 is CASSLTRADYDEQFF.

The chain links TRBV30 to TRBJ1-4; TCRdb returns TRBD1, unconfirmable since there is no DNA. Germline CDR1 and CDR2: GTSNPN and SVGIG (reference sequence). The CDR3 extends over 14 amino acids. This CDR3 reads CAWRPGQANEKLFF.

V usage is TRBV5-1 and J usage is TRBJ2-3; TCRdb reports TRBD1, a call that lacks DNA to check it against. The CDR3 totals 16 residues. Per the germline V gene, CDR1 is SGHRS and CDR2 is YFSETQ. CDR3 amino acids: CASSAGGQGGTDTQYF. Supplemented by reference TRBV5-1 and TRBJ2-3, the full variable domain reads KAGVTQTPRYLIKTRGQQVTLSCSPISGHRSVSWYQQTPGQGLQFLFEYFSETQRNKGNFPGRFSGRQFSNSRSEMNVSTLELGDSALYLCASSAGGQGGTDTQYFGPGTRLTVL.

The genes are TRBV5-1 and TRBJ2-1; the D call of TRBD2 rests on TCRdb alone, since no DNA is present to check it. The germline CDR1 and CDR2 sequences are SGHRS and YFSETQ. The CDR3 has 14 amino acids. CDR3 region: CASSFGGGNNEQFF.

The chain has TRBV12-3 or TRBV12-4 and TRBJ2-1. The CDR3 contains 13 residues. CDR3 sequence reads: CASSLGLATEQFF.

V and J are TRBV19 and TRBJ1-1; TCRdb indicates TRBD1, and absent DNA this call remains unverified. This CDR3 is 12 amino acids long. CDR1 is LNHDA and CDR2 is SQIVND in the germline V gene (reference sequence). The CDR3 spells CAVRDIGTEAFF.